This is a list of T cell receptor beta chains from one sample in a study of blood T cell repertoires in COVID-19. Produced via immunoSEQ multiplex PCR; TCRdb's table is partial and in-frame only. The data contain over 150,000 clones, around 87% of them singletons. Specimen: peripheral blood. The receptors were gathered from a woman younger than 35 who had recovered from COVID-19. Each CDR3 is given with its conserved first and last residue. Fields, in order: D gene, V gene, clone size, J gene, CDR3 DNA, CDR3 protein. D genes are given only for firm matches. Size values are once, few and many counts, or a class for expanded clones, and some rows have none.

TRBD2	TRBV5-1	-	TRBJ2-2	TGCGCCAGCAGCCCGGGGCGGGAGGGCCCCGGGGAGCTGTTTTTT	CASSPGREGPGELFF
-	TRBV10-3	-	TRBJ2-3	TGTGCCTCCAAGGGGGACCTTTTAGGAGCAGATACGCAGTATTTT	CASKGDLLGADTQYF
-	TRBV6-5	few	TRBJ1-2	TGTGCCAGCAGTTACTCGGCGGTTGACTATGGCTACACCTTC	CASSYSAVDYGYTF
-	TRBV7-2	-	TRBJ2-5	TGTGCCAGCAGCCCGCGATTTCAAGAGACCCAGTACTTC	CASSPRFQETQYF
TRBD2	TRBV19	-	TRBJ2-3	TGTGCCAGTAGTATAGTCCTGGGCGGGAGGACAGATACGCAGTATTTT	CASSIVLGGRTDTQYF
TRBD1	TRBV7-3	medium-sized	TRBJ1-1	TGTGCCAGCAGCCGCCTTTCCGGGACAGGGGCTCGGGGTGAAGCTTTCTTT	CASSRLSGTGARGEAFF
-	TRBV18	-	TRBJ2-5	TGTGCCAGCTCACCACTCACCCCCCGGGACTACCAAGAGACCCAGTACTTC	CASSPLTPRDYQETQYF
-	TRBV19	-	TRBJ1-5	TGTGCCAGTACCTCGAACCGGGATAGCAATCAGCCCCAGCATTTT	CASTSNRDSNQPQHF
-	TRBV21-1	-	TRBJ2-2	TGTGCCAGCAGCAAAGGCGGCAGCCCGAACACCGGGGAGCTGTTTTTT	CASSKGGSPNTGELFF
-	TRBV7-2	once	TRBJ1-1	TGTGCCAGCAGCTTAGCAGCGAACACTGAAGCTTTCTTT	CASSLAANTEAFF
-	TRBV7-2	-	TRBJ2-1	TGTGCCAGCAGCTTAGCCGCAACTATAGTAGTCTCCTACAATGAGCAGTTCTTC	CASSLAATIVVSYNEQFF
TRBD1	TRBV5-6	once	TRBJ2-5	TGTGCCAGCAGCCCCGGACAGGCTCTGAGGGAGACCCAGTACTTC	CASSPGQALRETQYF
-	TRBV20-1	once	TRBJ2-3	TGCAGTGCTAGAAAAGGGGGTCCGCAGTATTTT	CSARKGGPQYF
-	TRBV5-6	few	TRBJ1-2	TGTGCCAGCAGCGTTGGGCCCTTTCCCGTGAGTGGCTACACCTTC	CASSVGPFPVSGYTF
-	TRBV30	-	TRBJ2-1	TGTGCCTGGAGTGCGCAAGATACTACGATCTCCTACAATGAGCAGTTCTTC	CAWSAQDTTISYNEQFF
TRBD1	TRBV6-1	-	TRBJ2-1	TGTGCCAGCAGTGAGTGGGGACAGGCCTACAATGAGCAGTTCTTC	CASSEWGQAYNEQFF
-	TRBV7-9	-	TRBJ1-4	TGTGCCAGCAGCTTATTACAGGGAGGGAATGAAAAACTGTTTTTT	CASSLLQGGNEKLFF
-	TRBV23-1	many	TRBJ2-7	TGCGCCAGCAGTCACCGAAGAACGGTCTACGAGCAGTACTTC	CASSHRRTVYEQYF
TRBD1	TRBV7-9	-	TRBJ1-1	TGTGCCAGCAGTCCGTTGGGGACAGGGAACACTGAAGCTTTCTTT	CASSPLGTGNTEAFF
-	TRBV27	-	TRBJ2-5	TGTGCCAGCAGTCCGGACTCCAAGGGGACCCAGTACTTC	CASSPDSKGTQYF
TRBD2	TRBV11-3	-	TRBJ2-1	TGTGCCAGCAGCTTAGGTCCTAGCGGGAGTGGTGAGCAGTTCTTC	CASSLGPSGSGEQFF
-	TRBV5-6	few	TRBJ2-5	TGTGCCAGCAGCCGGGGAGGAGAGACCCAGTACTTC	CASSRGGETQYF
TRBD2	TRBV29-1	-	TRBJ2-3	TGCAGCGTTGAGAGGAGATTAGCGGGGAGCACAGATACGCAGTATTTT	CSVERRLAGSTDTQYF
TRBD2	TRBV7-6	-	TRBJ2-2	TGTGCCAGCAGCTTAGTCAGCGGGGGCCCCCATGGATACGGCACCGGGGAGCTGTTTTTT	CASSLVSGGPHGYGTGELFF
TRBD1	TRBV7-9	-	TRBJ2-7	TGTGCCAGCAGCTTACAGGGGGTCCGAGGCGAGCAGTACTTC	CASSLQGVRGEQYF
-	TRBV12-3/TRBV12-4	-	TRBJ2-1	TGTGCCAGCAGTTTCGAGACAAGCGAGCAGTTCTTC	CASSFETSEQFF
TRBD1	TRBV7-9	-	TRBJ2-2	TGTGCCAGCAGTACCCGGGACAGGGACACCGGGGAGCTGTTTTTT	CASSTRDRDTGELFF
TRBD2	TRBV7-3	-	TRBJ2-1	TGTGCCAGCAGCTTAAGTAGCGGGGGGGCCGTGGGACAGTTCTTC	CASSLSSGGAVGQFF
-	TRBV6-5	-	TRBJ1-1	TGTGCCAGCAGTTACATTTCTCGGGGGAACACTGAAGCTTTCTTT	CASSYISRGNTEAFF
-	TRBV15	-	TRBJ2-3	TGTGCCACCAGCGATAGGATCTTGGAGCTTACAGATACGCAGTATTTT	CATSDRILELTDTQYF
TRBD1	TRBV15	-	TRBJ1-4	TGTGCCACCAGCAGAGGGTCGGGACAGTCTAATGAAAAACTGTTTTTT	CATSRGSGQSNEKLFF
TRBD1	TRBV5-1	-	TRBJ2-2	TGCGCCAGCAGCAGGACGGGACAGCCGAACACCGGGGAGCTGTTTTTT	CASSRTGQPNTGELFF
-	TRBV4-3	-	TRBJ2-5	TGCGCCAGCAGCCAAGATCGGAGGACCCAGGGGGGAGAGACCCAGTACTTC	CASSQDRRTQGGETQYF